The 12 T cell receptor beta chains given below trace back to one sample, sequenced in a study of OX40 agonist ivuxolimab in advanced cancers. Some clones are missing from TCRdb's copy, which holds only in-frame ones; the method was immunoSEQ multiplex PCR. Of about 48,000 clones in the sample, 70% to 90% were seen once. Sample: CD4+ or CD8+ T cells sorted from blood, taken in a trial of the OX40 agonist ivuxolimab. Source of these receptors: an adult with an advanced solid tumor such as melanoma, head and neck, liver or kidney cancer.

The chain recombines TRBV5-1 with TRBJ2-3, with TRBD2 matching 8 bases. The junction had 9 bases not matched to a gene; V was cut back by 3 bases and J by 3 bases. Germline CDR1 SGHRS, CDR2 YFSETQ. This CDR3 is 16 amino acids long. CDR3 amino acids: CASSYGLARPTDTQYF. For the CDR3, the DNA is TGCGCCAGCAGCTACGGACTAGCCCGACCGACAGATACGCAGTATTTT.

The chain carries TRBV7-9 and TRBJ1-2; D is unclear. The CDR3 is 12 residues long. The V gene's germline CDR1 is SEHNR and CDR2 FQNEAQ (reference sequence). Between the trimmed V and J ends, which lost 5 bases and 5 bases, there was a span of 9 bases. The DNA for the CDR3 is TGTGCCAGCAGCACCCAAGAGTATGGCTACACCTTC. This codes for CASSTQEYGYTF.

The chain carries TRBV19 and TRBJ1-2; D is uncertain. The germline CDR1 and CDR2 sequences are LNHDA and SQIVND (reference sequence). This CDR3 comprises 14 residues. Trimming removed 1 base at V and 2 bases at J, with 8 bases between. CDR3: CASSIAGPNYGYTF. In DNA form, the CDR3 reads TGTGCCAGTAGTATAGCGGGCCCAAACTATGGCTACACCTTC.

The chain combines TRBV5-1 with TRBJ2-5; no clear D. CDR3 length equals 13 residues. Germline V gives CDR1 SGHRS, CDR2 YFSETQ. The V end was cut by 0 bases, the J end by 5 bases, with 8 bases between. This CDR3 reads CASSLASEETQYF. The CDR3 coding sequence is TGCGCCAGCAGCTTGGCCAGCGAGGAGACCCAGTACTTC.

The J gene is TRBJ2-7, the V gene TRBV19; TRBD1 matches at 10 bases. Trimming took 4 bases from V and 3 from J; bases not matched to a gene: 9. The CDR3 spans 16 residues. Germline-derived CDR1 and CDR2 are LNHDA and SQIVND (reference sequence). CDR3 DNA sequence: TGTGCCAGTAGTACACGACAGGGGGCGAACCGCTACGAGCAGTACTTC. Translated, it gives CASSTRQGANRYEQYF.

The chain couples TRBV5-1 to TRBJ1-1, with 8 positions matching TRBD1. Germline CDR1 reads SGHRS; CDR2 reads YFSETQ. The CDR3 covers 15 residues. With V trimmed by 4 bases and J by 5 bases, 10 bases remained unmatched. The DNA for the CDR3 is TGCGCCAGCAGCCACCCGGACAGGGAATGGACTGAAGCTTTCTTT. Protein product: CASSHPDREWTEAFF.

The chain employs TRBV7-2 and TRBJ2-1; D gene unclear. V was clipped by 0 bases and J by 2 bases, with 8 bases between them. Germline CDR1 SGHTA, CDR2 FQGNSA. The CDR3 is 15 amino acids. The CDR3 sequence: CASSLAPFTYNEQFF. The CDR3 DNA reads TGTGCCAGCAGCTTAGCTCCGTTTACCTACAATGAGCAGTTCTTC.

The chain employs TRBV9 and TRBJ1-1; the D is unclear. V was trimmed by 0 bases and J by 8 bases, leaving 14 bases between them. Germline assignment: CDR1 SGDLS and CDR2 YYNGEE. This CDR3 comprises 14 residues. CDR3 sequence (DNA): TGTGCCAGCAGCGTAGCTCCGTCCGGGCCCGAAGCTTTCTTT. Translated, it gives CASSVAPSGPEAFF.

V and J are TRBV9 and TRBJ2-1; 11 nucleotides line up with TRBD2. Germline CDR1 SGDLS, CDR2 YYNGEE. This CDR3 spans 16 amino acids. V dropped 3 bases and J dropped 0; count of bases not matched to a gene: 2. CDR3 DNA: TGTGCCAGCAGCGCCGGGACTAGCGGCTCCTACAATGAGCAGTTCTTC. Translating gives CASSAGTSGSYNEQFF.

This clone was detected only once. The chain combines TRBV7-2 with TRBJ2-3; 7 bases agree with TRBD2. The V gene end was trimmed by 3 bases and the J gene end by 5 bases; junction bases not matched to a gene: 8. This CDR3 contains 15 residues. The germline CDR1 and CDR2 sequences are SGHTA and FQGNSA. The CDR3 loop is CASSLRSGTRDTQYF. CDR3 sequence (DNA): TGTGCCAGCAGCTTGAGGAGCGGGACGAGAGATACGCAGTATTTT.

The table lists this clone with a few counts. The chain uses TRBV2 and TRBJ1-6; D not resolved. This CDR3 has 13 amino acids. Germline V gives CDR1 SNHLY, CDR2 FYNNEI. Trimming removed 10 bases at V and 8 bases at J, with 15 bases between. CDR3 sequence reads: CATMTDLDSPLHF. In DNA form, the CDR3 reads TGTGCCACGATGACCGATTTGGATTCACCCCTCCACTTT.

The chain uses TRBV27 and TRBJ2-2; D may be TRBD2 (5 bases). Trimming pared 4 bases from V and 3 bases from J, leaving 9 bases between. Germline lookup yields CDR1 MNHEY and CDR2 SMNVEV (reference sequence). The CDR3 extends over 14 amino acids. The CDR3 DNA reads as TGTGCCAGCAGTTGGAGGCGAGACACCGGGGAGCTGTTTTTT. Protein product: CASSWRRDTGELFF.